The 21 T cell receptor beta chains below all came from one sample that was sequenced in a study of immune characterization of retroperitoneal liposarcoma (dated by TCRdb to between 2017 and 2020). The protocol used for the library was PCR. Sequencing took place on a NextSeq 500. TCRdb reran the public reads through fastp at Q25 and MiXCR, keeping productive beta chains. Rows are combined by CDR3 protein, so each entry shows the most common genes and DNA. In all, the sample holds under 15,000 distinct CDR3 sequences, and 47% of those were seen once. The ten largest clones capture around an eighth of the sample. Material: tumor tissue. These receptors came from a female donor with retroperitoneal liposarcoma.

This clonotype was picked up a small number of times. The chain combines TRBV27 with TRBJ1-2, with unresolved D. The CDR3 is 15 amino acids. V was pared by 5 bases and J by 6 bases, with 19 bases between. Germline-derived CDR1 and CDR2 are MNHEY and SMNVEV (reference sequence). CDR3 nucleotide sequence: TGTGCCAGCAGTGTGAGGTTGGGGTTGTGGGATGGCTACACCTTC. This gives the protein CASSVRLGLWDGYTF.

The rearrangement joins TRBV6-5 to TRBJ2-1; D is perhaps TRBD1 or TRBD2 (7 bases each). Trimming pared 8 bases from V and 2 bases from J, leaving 19 bases between. Germline lookup yields CDR1 MNHEY and CDR2 SVGAGI. The length of the CDR3 is 16 residues. CDR3 loop: CASSQGEGAAYNEQFF. Written as DNA, the CDR3 is TGTGCCAGCTCCCAGGGGGAGGGAGCTGCCTACAATGAGCAGTTCTTC.

Within the sample, this clonotype is medium-sized. The CDR3 region is CASSLSVETGGVQYF. In DNA form, the CDR3 reads TGTGCCAGCAGCTTAAGCGTGGAAACGGGGGGGGTCCAGTACTTC. This chain joins TRBV7-8 and TRBJ2-5; 8 bases align to TRBD2. CDR1 is SGHVS and CDR2 is FQNEAQ in the germline V gene. V gave up 2 bases and J gave up 10 bases; unmatched junction bases: 12. This CDR3 spans 15 amino acids.

The rearrangement joins TRBV10-2 to TRBJ2-6; 7 bases map to TRBD1. The J call may be wrong; the DNA end is better matched by TRBJ2-7. Germline-derived CDR1 and CDR2 are WSHSY and SAAADI. The CDR3 is made up of 16 amino acids. For the CDR3, the DNA is TGCGCCAGCAGTGAGCCGGCCGGGACAGCTAAATACGAGCAGTACTTC. It is translated as CASSEPAGTAKYEQYF.

A few counts support this clonotype. It may be a read error: a sequence one base away is much more abundant. This sequence joins TRBV6-6 and TRBJ2-7; 7 positions agree with TRBD2. The CDR3 runs 14 residues. J gave up 1 base and V 2 bases, and 2 bases lay outside the gene matches. Germline CDR1 and CDR2: MNHNY and SVGAGI (reference sequence). The CDR3, as DNA: TGTGCCAGCAGTTACATGGGGGGGTCCTACGAGCAGTACTTC. As protein: CASSYMGGSYEQYF.

This clonotype is judged medium-sized. The chain carries TRBV27 and TRBJ2-3; 7 nucleotides match TRBD1. V was pared by 6 bases and J by 6 bases, with 9 bases of the junction left unmatched. The CDR3 is 14 residues long. Germline V gene lookup returns CDR1 MNHEY and CDR2 SMNVEV (reference sequence). The DNA for the CDR3 is TGTGCCAGCAGCGATGGGACAGTCGGGGATACGCAGTATTTT. Encoded protein: CASSDGTVGDTQYF.

The rearrangement links TRBV12-5 to TRBJ2-1, with a weak D call TRBD1 (8 bases). Germline CDR1 LGHNT, CDR2 FRNRAP. The CDR3 runs to 16 residues. V was shortened by 6 bases and J by 13 bases, with 28 bases between the two germline ends. The CDR3 DNA follows: TGTGCTAGTGGGCAACTTTTGGACAGGGAGGGAAAGACCCAGTTCTTC. This gives the protein CASGQLLDREGKTQFF. Looking up the rest from reference TRBV12-5 and TRBJ2-1 gives the full variable domain: DARVTQTPRHKVTEMGQEVTMRCQPILGHNTVFWYRQTMMQGLELLAYFRNRAPLDDSGMPKDRFSAEMPDATLATLKIQPSEPRDSAVYFCASGQLLDREGKTQFFGPGTRLTVL.

This clonotype was observed once. A much larger clone lies one base from this, so it may be a read error. No conserved phenylalanine or tryptophan ends this CDR3, so it is likely a read error. V usage is TRBV7-6 and J usage is TRBJ2-5; a possible D gene is TRBD2 (6 bases). V shed 4 bases and J shed 11 bases, with 14 bases lying between them. The CDR3 covers 12 residues. Germline V gene data show CDR1 as SGHVS and CDR2 as FNYEAQ. The CDR3 loop reads CASSSMGREQYV. Here the CDR3 DNA reads TGTGCCAGCAGCTCCATGGGTCGGGAGCAGTACGTC.

This clonotype has at least ten counts. The chain is built from TRBV7-2 and TRBJ2-5; 10 bases are shared with TRBD2. With 2 bases clipped from V and 5 bases from J, the junction kept 8 bases outside the gene matches. The germline gives CDR1 SGHTA, CDR2 FQGNSA. This CDR3 has 16 amino acids. For the CDR3, the DNA is TGTGCCAGCAGCTTACGAACTAGCGGGATGGGTGAGACCCAGTACTTC. It specifies CASSLRTSGMGETQYF.

The V call is TRBV10-1, the J call TRBJ1-6; D not certain. V was cut by 4 bases and J by 7 bases, with 8 bases left in between. This CDR3 has 13 amino acids. The V gene's germline CDR1 is WNHNN and CDR2 SYGVQD (reference sequence). This chain's CDR3 is CASSVEGNSPLHF. The DNA of the CDR3 is TGCGCCAGCAGTGTTGAGGGAAATTCACCCCTCCACTTT.

The V gene is TRBV6-1, the J gene TRBJ2-5; 13 bases fit TRBD2. Germline V CDR1 and CDR2: MNHNS, SASEGT. V shed 3 bases and J 5 bases; nucleotides not matched to a gene: 6. This CDR3 has 16 residues. The CDR3 reads CASSDGLAGAPETQYF. The CDR3 nucleotides read TGTGCCAGCAGTGATGGACTAGCGGGGGCTCCGGAGACCCAGTACTTC.

This clonotype has only one observation. This chain links TRBV6-6 with TRBJ2-5, with a tentative D call TRBD2 (5 bases). Near its end, the DNA agrees better with TRBJ2-7, so the J call may be wrong. Germline V gene data show CDR1 as MNHNY and CDR2 as SVGAGI (reference sequence). This CDR3 has 14 residues. DNA of the CDR3: TGTGCCAGCAGTTATTCGGGGTATGGGTACGAGCAGTACTTC. Its protein is CASSYSGYGYEQYF.

This clonotype was counted between two and nine times. The chain couples TRBV25-1 to TRBJ1-1; no firm D call. This CDR3 has 13 residues. V lost 2 bases to trimming and J lost 1 base, with 5 bases between them. Germline-derived CDR1 and CDR2 are MGHDK and SYGVNS. The DNA of the CDR3 is TGTGCCAGCAGTGAACCCCAGAACACTGAAGCTTTCTTT. Translating gives CASSEPQNTEAFF.

DNA for the CDR3: TGTGCCAGCAGAAACAGGGGGTTTCTGGGCAATGAGCAGTTCTTC. Amino acid sequence: CASRNRGFLGNEQFF. The gene calls are TRBV6-1 and TRBJ2-7, with 8 bases matching TRBD1. The end of the DNA is better explained by TRBJ2-1, so the J call may be wrong. The CDR3 covers 15 residues. Germline-derived CDR1 and CDR2 are MNHNS and SASEGT.

This chain connects TRBV2 to TRBJ1-2; possibly TRBD1 for D (5 bases). CDR1 and CDR2 from the germline V gene are SNHLY and FYNNEI. This CDR3 has 10 residues. V gave up 8 bases and J gave up 6 bases, with 7 bases separating them. The CDR3 nucleotides are TGTGCCAGCGGGACGGATGGCTACACCTTC. Translation gives CASGTDGYTF. Together with reference TRBV2 and TRBJ1-2, the CDR3 gives the full variable domain: EPEVTQTPSHQVTQMGQEVILRCVPISNHLYFYWYRQILGQKVEFLVSFYNNEISEKSEIFDDQFSVERPDGSNFTLKIRSTKLEDSAMYFCASGTDGYTFGSGTRLTVV.

This clonotype has a single count. The chain carries TRBV6-5 and TRBJ2-1; D tentatively fits TRBD1 or TRBD2 (7 bases each). V was shortened by 2 bases and J by 4 bases, with 15 bases between the two germline ends. The CDR3 extends over 16 amino acids. In germline, CDR1 is MNHEY, CDR2 SVGAGI. The CDR3 sequence: CASSYTSGGVYNEQFF. CDR3 DNA sequence: TGTGCCAGCAGTTACACGTCAGGGGGGGTATACAATGAGCAGTTCTTC.

This clonotype was seen a few times. The rearrangement joins TRBV27 to TRBJ2-1; TRBD2 might be the D (5 bases). The CDR3 sequence is 13 residues long. V was clipped by 2 bases and J by 9 bases, with 11 bases between them. Per the germline V gene, CDR1 is MNHEY and CDR2 is SMNVEV (reference sequence). The CDR3 protein is CASSLNLASEQFF. The DNA of the CDR3 is TGTGCCAGCAGTTTAAACCTAGCCTCTGAGCAGTTCTTC.

J is TRBJ1-2 and V is TRBV27; TRBD1 aligns across 10 bases. The germline V gene has CDR1 MNHEY and CDR2 SMNVEV (reference sequence). The CDR3 runs 18 residues. With 2 bases clipped from V and 5 bases from J, the junction kept 14 bases outside the gene matches. The CDR3 DNA reads as TGTGCCAGCAGTTTAGGGTATACTGGACAGGGGGTCAGGTATGGCTACACCTTC. It translates to CASSLGYTGQGVRYGYTF.

This clonotype counts as medium-sized. The V and J genes are TRBV7-2 and TRBJ2-1; possibly TRBD1 for D (5 bases). V lost 3 bases, J lost 10 bases, and 16 bases lay in between. The CDR3 is made up of 14 amino acids. Germline loops: CDR1 SGHTA, CDR2 FQGNSA. The CDR3 sequence: CASSLIGVPYEQFF. In DNA form, the CDR3 reads TGTGCCAGCAGCTTGATAGGGGTACCGTACGAGCAGTTCTTC.

This clonotype was observed a few times. The J gene is TRBJ1-4, the V gene TRBV6-9; D unresolved. Germline V gives CDR1 MNHGY, CDR2 SVAAGI. This CDR3 is 13 amino acids long. V was shortened by 6 bases and J by 6 bases, with 11 bases between the two germline ends. The CDR3 DNA sequence: TGTGCCAGCAGGACTCCCTTGGATGAAAAACTGTTTTTT. This codes for CASRTPLDEKLFF.

The genes are TRBV12-3 or TRBV12-4 and TRBJ2-1; the D gene is possibly TRBD1 (6 bases). V was trimmed by 1 base and J by 9 bases, leaving 7 bases between them. The CDR3 spans 12 residues. The CDR3 bases are TGTGCCAGCAGTTTAGAGGGGGTTGAGCAGTTCTTC. Its protein product is CASSLEGVEQFF.